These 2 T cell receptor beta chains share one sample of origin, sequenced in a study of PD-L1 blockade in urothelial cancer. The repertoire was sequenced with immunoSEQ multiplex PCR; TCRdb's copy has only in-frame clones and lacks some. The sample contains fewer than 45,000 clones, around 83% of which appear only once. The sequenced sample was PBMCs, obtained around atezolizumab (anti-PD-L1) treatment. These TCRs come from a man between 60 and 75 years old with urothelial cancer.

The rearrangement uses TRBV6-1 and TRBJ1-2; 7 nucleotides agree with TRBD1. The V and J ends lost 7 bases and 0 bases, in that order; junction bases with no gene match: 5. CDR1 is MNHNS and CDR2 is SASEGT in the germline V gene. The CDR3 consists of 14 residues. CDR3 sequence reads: CASTVGTANYGYTF. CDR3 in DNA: TGTGCCAGCACCGTAGGGACAGCTAACTATGGCTACACCTTC.

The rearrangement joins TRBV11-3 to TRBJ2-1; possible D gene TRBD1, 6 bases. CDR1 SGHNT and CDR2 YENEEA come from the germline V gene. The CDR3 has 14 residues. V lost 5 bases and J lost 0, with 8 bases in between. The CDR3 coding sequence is TGTGCCAGCAGCGCACAGGGCTCCTACAATGAGCAGTTCTTC. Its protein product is CASSAQGSYNEQFF. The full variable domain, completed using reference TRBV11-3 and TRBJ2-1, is EAGVVQSPRYKIIEKKQPVAFWCNPISGHNTLYWYLQNLGQGPELLIRYENEEAVDDSQLPKDRFSAERLKGVDSTLKIQPAELGDSAVYLCASSAQGSYNEQFFGPGTRLTVL.